These 19 T cell receptor beta chains originate from one sample sequenced in a study of T cell changes during pregnancy in multiple sclerosis. The data were produced by immunoSEQ multiplex PCR, yet TCRdb's version contains in-frame clones alone and is incomplete. The repertoire consists of about 94,000 clones, with 80% to 95% occurring once and the leading ten covering almost 1%. The sample consisted of peripheral blood, taken after pregnancy. All receptors come from a female donor with multiple sclerosis, enrolled in a pregnancy study.

The chain couples TRBV7-2 to TRBJ2-3; 8 bases line up with TRBD1. With V trimmed by 5 bases and J by 4 bases, 8 bases remained unmatched. From germline, CDR1 is SGHTA and CDR2 FQGNSA. This CDR3 is built from 15 residues. The DNA of the CDR3 is TGTGCCAGCAGCAACGACAGGGGAAGGGCAGATACGCAGTATTTT. Amino acid sequence: CASSNDRGRADTQYF.

V usage is TRBV13 and J usage is TRBJ1-1; 9 nucleotides match TRBD1. CDR3 size: 15 residues. V was clipped by 7 bases and J by 5 bases; unmatched bases: 11. Germline V gene data show CDR1 as PRHDT and CDR2 as FYEKMQ (reference sequence). The CDR3 loop reads CASTAWGQGVTEAFF. The CDR3 DNA is TGTGCCAGCACCGCCTGGGGACAGGGAGTAACTGAAGCTTTCTTT.

This rearrangement joins TRBV7-2 to TRBJ1-5; 8 bases line up with TRBD1. J was trimmed by 5 bases and V by 2 bases; bases with no gene match: 8. The CDR3 runs 16 residues. CDR1 and CDR2 from the germline V gene are SGHTA and FQGNSA. In DNA, the CDR3 is TGTGCCAGCAGCTTATTGATGGGACAGGATGATCAGCCCCAGCATTTT. Its protein product is CASSLLMGQDDQPQHF.

V usage is TRBV5-1 and J usage is TRBJ2-1; 7 positions match TRBD2. Looked up from germline, CDR1 is SGHRS and CDR2 is YFSETQ. V was clipped by 4 bases and J by 6 bases; unmatched bases: 19. The CDR3 has 18 amino acids. The CDR3 coding sequence is TGCGCCAGCAGCACTAGCGCGAGTTCCCGCCTAGGGTCCAATGAGCAGTTCTTC. Translating gives CASSTSASSRLGSNEQFF. The full variable domain, rest sourced from reference TRBV5-1 and TRBJ2-1, is KAGVTQTPRYLIKTRGQQVTLSCSPISGHRSVSWYQQTPGQGLQFLFEYFSETQRNKGNFPGRFSGRQFSNSRSEMNVSTLELGDSALYLCASSTSASSRLGSNEQFFGPGTRLTVL.

The chain uses TRBV10-2 and TRBJ2-7; 9 bases align to TRBD2. Unmatched junction bases numbered 7, after V lost 2 bases and J lost 5 bases. The length of the CDR3 is 15 residues. Germline V gives CDR1 WSHSY, CDR2 SAAADI. For the CDR3, the DNA is TGCGCCAGCAGTGAGAGGGGACTAGCTTTTGACGAGCAGTACTTC. Its translation: CASSERGLAFDEQYF.

V and J are TRBV7-9 and TRBJ2-5, with 7 nucleotides matching TRBD1. V dropped 3 bases and J dropped 5; count of bases not matched to a gene: 6. The CDR3 is made up of 14 amino acids. Germline CDR1 SEHNR, CDR2 FQNEAQ (reference sequence). CDR3 amino acids: CASSFQGEGETQYF. In DNA form, the CDR3 reads TGTGCCAGCAGCTTCCAGGGGGAAGGGGAGACCCAGTACTTC.

V gene TRBV5-1 combines with J gene TRBJ1-1; D is uncertain. The CDR3 length is 13 residues. V shed 2 bases and J shed 1 base, with 6 bases lying between them. Germline V gene lookup returns CDR1 SGHRS and CDR2 YFSETQ. The CDR3: CASSLQQNTEAFF. DNA for the CDR3: TGCGCCAGCAGCTTACAGCAGAACACTGAAGCTTTCTTT.

This sequence joins TRBV7-9 and TRBJ2-1; 12 bases line up with TRBD2. Losses at the gene ends were 5 bases for V and 8 bases for J; bases not matched to a gene: 7. The CDR3 has 15 amino acids. Germline values: CDR1 SEHNR, CDR2 FQNEAQ (reference sequence). CDR3 bases: TGTGCCAGCAGCCCTGGACTAGCGGGGCGGGATGAGCAGTTCTTC. This translates into CASSPGLAGRDEQFF.

The CDR3 DNA reads TGTGCCAGCAGCACCACACGGACTAGCGGGAGCACAGATACGCAGTATTTT. It yields the protein CASSTTRTSGSTDTQYF. The chain joins TRBV7-9 to TRBJ2-3; 11 bases match TRBD2. With V trimmed by 5 bases and J by 0 bases, 7 bases remained unmatched. The germline V gene encodes CDR1 SEHNR and CDR2 FQNEAQ (reference sequence). The CDR3 contains 17 residues.

The V gene is TRBV7-9, the J gene TRBJ2-3, with TRBD2 matching over 9 bases. Germline CDR1 is SEHNR and CDR2 is FQNEAQ (reference sequence). CDR3 size: 15 residues. The V gene end was trimmed by 5 bases and the J gene end by 3 bases; junction bases not matched to a gene: 6. CDR3 coding DNA: TGTGCCAGCAGCGGCGGGAGGGCCTTTACAGATACGCAGTATTTT. It is translated as CASSGGRAFTDTQYF.

The rearrangement links TRBV27 to TRBJ1-5, with TRBD1 as a possible D gene (5 bases). V was pared by 6 bases and J by 5 bases, with 17 bases between. Germline assignment: CDR1 MNHEY and CDR2 SMNVEV (reference sequence). The CDR3 consists of 15 residues. The CDR3 loop is CASSELGLRDQPQHF. The CDR3 DNA reads as TGTGCCAGCAGCGAACTGGGGCTACGGGATCAGCCCCAGCATTTT.

The chain has TRBV27 and TRBJ2-5; weak D call: TRBD1 (6 bases). Germline-derived CDR1 and CDR2 are MNHEY and SMNVEV (reference sequence). V was cut by 7 bases and J by 1 base, with 10 bases left in between. The CDR3 has 13 residues. CDR3 residues: CASKTGAQETQYF. CDR3 nucleotide sequence: TGTGCCAGCAAGACAGGAGCCCAAGAGACCCAGTACTTC.

This clone showed up just once. The rearrangement joins TRBV27 to TRBJ1-1; TRBD1 matches at 7 bases. This CDR3 region has 15 residues. CDR1 MNHEY and CDR2 SMNVEV come from the germline V gene (reference sequence). J gave up 0 bases and V 9 bases, and 10 bases lay outside the gene matches. CDR3 loop: CARCLRDRLNTEAFF. CDR3 sequence (DNA): TGTGCCAGATGCCTTAGGGACAGATTGAACACTGAAGCTTTCTTT.

The rearrangement joins TRBV25-1 to TRBJ2-2; 11 bases align to TRBD2. CDR3 length: 14 residues. V was pared by 8 bases and J by 7 bases, with 6 bases of the junction left unmatched. From germline, CDR1 is MGHDK and CDR2 SYGVNS. CDR3 DNA: TGTGCCAGCCATAGCGGGAGGGCCATCGGGGAGCTGTTTTTT. Translated: CASHSGRAIGELFF. The whole variable domain, filled in from reference TRBV25-1 and TRBJ2-2, reads EADIYQTPRYLVIGTGKKITLECSQTMGHDKMYWYQQDPGMELHLIHYSYGVNSTEKGDLSSESTVSRIRTEHFPLTLESARPSHTSQYLCASHSGRAIGELFFGEGSRLTVL.

The genes are TRBV28 and TRBJ2-2, with D maybe TRBD2 (5 bases). This CDR3 has 15 amino acids. Germline V gene lookup returns CDR1 MDHEN and CDR2 SYDVKM. The germline V and J ends were trimmed by 7 bases and 1 base, with 13 bases remaining between them. The CDR3 DNA follows: TGTGCCAGCATTGACTCCGGGATGAACACCGGGGAGCTGTTTTTT. Translation gives CASIDSGMNTGELFF.

V is TRBV5-6 and J is TRBJ2-7; a weak D match, TRBD2 (7 bases). Trimming took off 3 bases at V and 3 bases at J, with 10 bases between the two ends. The CDR3 extends over 13 amino acids. CDR1 is SGHDT, CDR2 YYEEEE, per germline. The CDR3 loop is CASSWGGLYEQYF. DNA of the CDR3: TGTGCCAGCAGCTGGGGGGGCCTCTACGAGCAGTACTTC.

V is TRBV27 and J is TRBJ2-7; no clear D gene. This CDR3 is 15 amino acids long. Germline V CDR1 and CDR2: MNHEY, SMNVEV (reference sequence). Trimming removed 5 bases at V and 5 bases at J, with 19 bases between. CDR3 sequence: CASSPLPPPRNEQYF. In DNA form, the CDR3 reads TGTGCCAGCAGTCCGCTACCCCCACCTAGAAACGAGCAGTACTTC.

The V gene is TRBV18, the J gene TRBJ1-2, with D maybe TRBD1 (5 bases). This CDR3 contains 15 residues. V lost 1 base, J lost 0 bases, and 9 bases lay in between. Germline V CDR1 and CDR2: KGHSH, LQKENI. The CDR3 sequence is CASSPRAGSNYGYTF. For the CDR3, the DNA is TGTGCCAGCTCACCACGGGCAGGGTCTAACTATGGCTACACCTTC.

V usage is TRBV7-6 and J usage is TRBJ1-1; D gene ambiguous. CDR3 size: 11 residues. Germline V CDR1 and CDR2: SGHVS, FNYEAQ. V lost 5 bases to trimming and J lost 11 bases, with 12 bases between them. The CDR3 DNA is TGTGCCAGCAGCACTTCAGGAACTGCTTTCTTT. This encodes CASSTSGTAFF.